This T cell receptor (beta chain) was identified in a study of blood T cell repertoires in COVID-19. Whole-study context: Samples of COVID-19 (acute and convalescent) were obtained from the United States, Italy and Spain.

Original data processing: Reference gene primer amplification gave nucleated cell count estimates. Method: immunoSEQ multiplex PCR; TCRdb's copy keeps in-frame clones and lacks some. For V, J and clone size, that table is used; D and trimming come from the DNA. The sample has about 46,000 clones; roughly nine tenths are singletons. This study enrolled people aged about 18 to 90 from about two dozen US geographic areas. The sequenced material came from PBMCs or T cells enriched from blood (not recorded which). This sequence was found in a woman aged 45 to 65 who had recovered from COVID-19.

CDR3 in DNA: TGTGCCAGCGGTACCAGGGGCTCTGGTGGGGCCAACGTCCTGACTTTC. This sequence encodes CASGTRGSGGANVLTF. The chain is built from TRBV28 and TRBJ2-6, with D possibly matching TRBD1 (6 bases). Germline V gene lookup returns CDR1 MDHEN and CDR2 SYDVKM. V lost 8 bases and J lost 3, with 17 bases in between. CDR3 length equals 16 residues.